This TCR beta chain came from a study of early stage breast cancer tumors. Looking at the study overall: Of around 16 invasive breast tumors, twelve were hormone receptor-positive, HER2-negative. Whole-study findings and limits: Compared with adjacent normal breast tissue, tumors showed about 2.5-fold greater T cell density and higher clonality.

About this clone itself: As yet, its antigen is unknown.

Clones were read by immunoSEQ multiplex PCR, and TCRdb kept only the in-frame ones, dropping some. The table includes tens of thousands of clones, 90% to 95% detected once. The CDR3 has 14 residues. Per the germline V gene, CDR1 is MNHNS and CDR2 is SASEGT. J lost 0 bases, V lost 10 bases, and 9 bases had no gene match. The sequenced sample was blood. This receptor was taken from a person aged 65 to 79 with breast cancer. The rearrangement joins TRBV6-1 to TRBJ2-7; 7 bases are shared with TRBD1. The CDR3 loop reads CATSTGLSSYEQYF. CDR3 nucleotides: TGTGCCACCTCGACAGGGCTAAGCTCCTACGAGCAGTACTTC.